This T cell receptor beta chain was found in a study of T cell repertoires in cytomegalovirus infection. Background on the study: Carrying CMV and the relevant HLA type showed in public TCR beta signatures.

Via MiXCR, TCRdb re-called the reads, giving one row per CDR3 protein. Of about 250,000 distinct CDR3 sequences listed, 9% to 15% were seen once; the top ten hold 1.5% to 2%. A remark on this clonotype: Its matching antigen is unknown. This could be a read error, since a much larger clone is one nucleotide away.

Findings and caveats of the study: Dominating the ex vivo response were HLA-C-restricted CMV-specific TCR beta clonotypes.

The CDR3 loop spans 14 amino acids. V was trimmed by 11 bases and J by 0 bases, leaving 14 bases between them. Germline lookup yields CDR1 MNHEY and CDR2 SVGEGT. The J gene is TRBJ2-1, the V gene TRBV6-2 or TRBV6-3; D perhaps matches TRBD2 (5 bases). The material sequenced was PBMCs. This clonotype originated in a human donor in good health (CMV status not recorded). Some clones in this sample may be carry-over from other donors' samples. The CDR3 loop reads CARMGRSSYNEQFF. The CDR3 nucleotides are TGTGCCCGCATGGGGAGAAGCTCCTACAATGAGCAGTTCTTC.